This note documents a single TCR beta chain sequence. Its antigen is unknown. This specimen comes from a study of OX40 agonist ivuxolimab in advanced cancers. Study background: Dose-escalation patients were diagnosed with hepatocellular carcinoma, melanoma, renal cell cancer or head and neck cancer.

Generated by immunoSEQ multiplex PCR, the TCRdb table keeps only in-frame clones and is missing some. The sample has tens of thousands of clones; approximately 86% are singletons. The study's findings and limits: CD8+ T cells (on average) carried more expanded clones than CD4+ T cells. The CD4+ and CD8+ T cells in the blood had expanded clonally by week 6 at 0.1 to 3.0 mg/kg.

This CDR3 region has 14 residues. V lost 4 bases, J lost 5 bases, and 5 bases stayed unmatched. The germline gives CDR1 SGHRS, CDR2 YFSETQ. This material consisted of CD4+ or CD8+ T cells sorted from blood, taken in a trial of the OX40 agonist ivuxolimab. This chain connects TRBV5-1 to TRBJ2-3; 9 bases match TRBD2. This TCR derives from an adult with an advanced solid tumor such as melanoma, head and neck, liver or kidney cancer. The DNA of the CDR3 is TGCGCCAGCAGCCTCGGGACTAGCCTAGATACGCAGTATTTT. It translates to CASSLGTSLDTQYF.